Below, 17 T cell receptor beta chains from the same sample are listed, as sequenced in a study of T cells in Graves' hyperthyroidism and ophthalmopathy. TCR beta CDR3 regions were amplified from RNA. In the first-round RT-PCR of the TCR CDR3, the HTBI primer set was used. TCRdb analysed the multiplex PCR reads with MiXCR anew, one entry per CDR3 protein. The sample contains almost 250,000 distinct CDR3 sequences, approximately 25% of which appear only once. Sequencing input: blood. These receptors came from a woman between 35 and 50 years old with Graves' ophthalmopathy.

This clonotype was seen repeatedly, ten times or more. J is TRBJ2-5 and V is TRBV19, with 8 bases identical to TRBD1. With 4 bases clipped from V and 4 bases from J, the junction kept 8 bases outside the gene matches. Germline lookup yields CDR1 LNHDA and CDR2 SQIVND (reference sequence). The CDR3 consists of 15 residues. CDR3 loop: CASSTLGQGGETQYF. In DNA form, the CDR3 reads TGTGCCAGTAGTACCCTAGGACAGGGCGGAGAGACCCAGTACTTC.

This clonotype was counted at least ten times. The chain is built from TRBV6-5 and TRBJ2-6; a weak D match, TRBD1 (6 bases). Germline V CDR1 and CDR2: MNHEY, SVGAGI. The CDR3 is made up of 15 amino acids. Trimming took 3 bases from V and 4 from J, leaving 10 bases between them. This chain's CDR3 is CASSYTRGGANVLTF. CDR3 bases: TGTGCCAGCAGTTATACAAGGGGGGGGGCCAACGTCCTGACTTTC.

The table lists this clonotype with many counts. The chain is built from TRBV28 and TRBJ2-7; TRBD1 agrees at 10 bases. The trim removed 2 bases at V and 3 bases at J, leaving 4 bases unmatched. CDR1 and CDR2 from the germline V gene are MDHEN and SYDVKM. The CDR3 is 15 residues long. The CDR3 DNA reads TGTGCCAGCAGTTTAAGGGGACAGGGGCGCTACGAGCAGTACTTC. It translates to CASSLRGQGRYEQYF.

This clonotype was seen many times. The chain is built from TRBV4-1 and TRBJ2-7; 14 bases align to TRBD2. Germline CDR1 MGHRA, CDR2 YSYEKL. The V segment lost 3 bases and the J segment 4 bases; nucleotides outside the gene matches: 2. The CDR3 spans 15 residues. CDR3 sequence: CASSHRLAGGYEQYF. The CDR3 DNA reads TGCGCCAGCAGCCACCGACTAGCGGGAGGGTACGAGCAGTACTTC.

The table lists this clonotype with many counts. The rearrangement links TRBV11-2 to TRBJ1-2; TRBD1 matches at 9 bases. Losses at the gene ends were 2 bases for V and 7 bases for J; bases not matched to a gene: 2. The CDR3 runs to 13 residues. Looked up from germline, CDR1 is SGHAT and CDR2 is FQNNGV. The CDR3 spells CASSLWTGVGYTF. The DNA of the CDR3 is TGTGCCAGCAGCTTATGGACAGGGGTTGGCTACACCTTC. Variable domain in full (rest from reference TRBV11-2 and TRBJ1-2): EAGVAQSPRYKIIEKRQSVAFWCNPISGHATLYWYQQILGQGPKLLIQFQNNGVVDDSQLPKDRFSAERLKGVDSTLKIQPAKLEDSAVYLCASSLWTGVGYTFGSGTRLTVV.

This clonotype has more than one count but fewer than ten. The rearrangement uses TRBV5-1 and TRBJ2-2; 8 nucleotides line up with TRBD2. V lost 1 base, J lost 1 base, and 3 bases stayed unmatched. CDR1 and CDR2 from the germline V gene are SGHRS and YFSETQ. This CDR3 spans 16 amino acids. CDR3 DNA: TGCGCCAGCAGCTTGATGGCGGGAGGGAACACCGGGGAGCTGTTTTTT. Translating gives CASSLMAGGNTGELFF.

This clonotype came up many times. The rearrangement uses TRBV29-1 and TRBJ2-5, with no clear D. The V and J ends lost 6 bases and 5 bases respectively, with 10 bases between them. The germline CDR1 and CDR2 sequences are SQVTM and ANQGSEA. This CDR3 comprises 11 residues. CDR3 amino acids: CSVNSEETQYF. DNA for the CDR3: TGCAGCGTCAACAGCGAGGAGACCCAGTACTTC.

This clonotype was detected many times. The chain combines TRBV5-5 with TRBJ2-7; weak D call: TRBD1 (6 bases). The CDR3 is made up of 15 amino acids. The germline V gene has CDR1 SGHKS and CDR2 YYEKEE (reference sequence). V lost 3 bases to trimming and J lost 3 bases, with 16 bases between them. The CDR3 nucleotides are TGTGCCAGCAGCTGGACGGACAGCCTATTCTACGAGCAGTACTTC. Its protein is CASSWTDSLFYEQYF.

This clonotype was observed at least ten times. This CDR3 reads CASSLGRGNTGELFF. For the CDR3, the DNA is TGCGCCAGCAGCTTGGGCCGGGGGAACACCGGGGAGCTGTTTTTT. The chain employs TRBV5-1 and TRBJ2-2, with D possibly matching TRBD2 (5 bases). Per the germline V gene, CDR1 is SGHRS and CDR2 is YFSETQ. The CDR3 has 15 amino acids. The V end lost 0 bases, the J end lost 1 base, and 7 bases lay between the germline ends.

V is TRBV12-3 or TRBV12-4 and J is TRBJ2-2; possibly TRBD1 for D (5 bases). The length of the CDR3 is 14 residues. V gave up 6 bases and J gave up 4 bases, with 12 bases separating them. The CDR3: CASRTDRFTGELFF. CDR3 DNA sequence: TGTGCCAGCAGAACCGACAGATTCACCGGGGAGCTGTTTTTT.

This clonotype showed up many times. V is TRBV10-2 and J is TRBJ2-2; 7 positions match TRBD2. This CDR3 contains 16 residues. J was trimmed by 1 base and V by 7 bases; bases with no gene match: 9. CDR1 is WSHSY and CDR2 is SAAADI in the germline V gene. In nucleotides, the CDR3 is TGCGCCAGCAAGGGGAGGGCGGGAGAGAACACCGGGGAGCTGTTTTTT. Its protein product is CASKGRAGENTGELFF.

This clonotype was detected ten times or more. The J gene is TRBJ1-6, the V gene TRBV28, with 8 nucleotides matching TRBD1. Germline trimming cut 5 bases from V and 10 bases from J; bases unmatched to any gene: 10. In germline, CDR1 is MDHEN, CDR2 SYDVKM. This CDR3 is 15 amino acids long. DNA for the CDR3: TGTGCCAGCAGTCCGGGACAGGCCAGTCGATCACCCCTCCACTTT. The encoded protein is CASSPGQASRSPLHF.

This clonotype was counted many times. The J gene is TRBJ2-7, the V gene TRBV20-1; tentative D call: TRBD1 (5 bases). The germline gives CDR1 DFQATT, CDR2 SNEGSKA (reference sequence). This CDR3 region has 11 residues. The germline V and J ends were trimmed by 1 base and 12 bases, with 13 bases remaining between them. The CDR3 loop is CSARVGQVWYF. The CDR3 DNA reads TGCAGTGCTAGAGTGGGGCAGGTTTGGTACTTC.

In DNA form, the CDR3 reads TGTGCCAGCAGTGGTTGGGACAGGGGGCTTCCGAGCGTTGGCTACACCTTC. Encoded protein: CASSGWDRGLPSVGYTF. The chain uses TRBV6-1 and TRBJ1-2, with 12 bases lining up with TRBD1. This CDR3 spans 17 amino acids. Germline CDR1 is MNHNS and CDR2 is SASEGT. J was trimmed by 7 bases and V by 4 bases; bases with no gene match: 13.

The DNA of the CDR3 is TGTGCCAGCTTCAGGGAAAGGCACGAGCAGTACTTC. It translates to CASFRERHEQYF. The rearrangement links TRBV28 to TRBJ2-7, with D possibly matching TRBD1 (5 bases). The ends were cut back, 8 bases at V and 5 bases at J, with 13 bases in the middle. The CDR3 extends over 12 amino acids. Germline V gene sequence: CDR1 MDHEN, CDR2 SYDVKM.

At least ten counts were recorded for this clonotype. This chain links TRBV29-1 with TRBJ2-7; D may be TRBD1 or TRBD2 (5 bases each). The length of the CDR3 is 13 residues. V lost 0 bases and J 3 bases, leaving 9 bases between the germline ends. Germline V gives CDR1 SQVTM, CDR2 ANQGSEA. CDR3 DNA: TGCAGCGTTGAAGATACAGGAGGCTACGAGCAGTACTTC. Amino acids: CSVEDTGGYEQYF.

This clonotype was detected only a few times. The rearrangement uses TRBV27 and TRBJ2-7; 13 bases line up with TRBD2. The CDR3 is made up of 15 amino acids. Germline assignment: CDR1 MNHEY and CDR2 SMNVEV (reference sequence). J lost 3 bases, V lost 4 bases, and 3 bases had no gene match. The CDR3 loop reads CASSSRTSGGYEQYF. As DNA, the CDR3 is TGTGCCAGCAGTTCCCGGACTAGCGGGGGCTACGAGCAGTACTTC.